The 26 T cell receptor beta chains below all came from one sample that was sequenced in a study of T cells in Graves' hyperthyroidism and ophthalmopathy. The investigators amplified TCR beta CDR3 regions from RNA transcripts. When the TCR CDR3 underwent first-round RT-PCR, the HTBI primer set was used. TCRdb re-called the multiplex PCR reads with MiXCR, one entry per CDR3 protein. The sample contains under 550,000 distinct CDR3 sequences, just under 20% of which appear only once. Sequencing input: blood. These receptors all come from a man aged 40-49 years with Graves' ophthalmopathy.

This clonotype occurred many times. The chain employs TRBV6-1 and TRBJ1-2; 9 nucleotides match TRBD1. The germline CDR1 and CDR2 sequences are MNHNS and SASEGT. J was trimmed by 0 bases and V by 3 bases; bases with no gene match: 8. CDR3 length: 17 residues. Here the CDR3 reads CASSDPGGQGPNYGYTF. The CDR3 coding sequence is TGTGCCAGCAGTGACCCTGGGGGACAGGGACCTAACTATGGCTACACCTTC.

This chain uses TRBV7-9 with TRBJ1-2, with TRBD1 identical over 7 bases. V lost 0 bases and J lost 3; bases outside the gene matches: 10. Per germline, CDR1 SEHNR and CDR2 FQNEAQ (reference sequence). The CDR3 runs 17 residues. This chain's CDR3 is CASSLAGRQGNHYGYTF. The CDR3 DNA follows: TGTGCCAGCAGCTTAGCTGGGAGACAGGGAAACCACTATGGCTACACCTTC.

This clonotype is a singleton in its sample. The V call is TRBV5-5, the J call TRBJ1-6, with D unresolved. This CDR3 region has 17 residues. V gave up 0 bases and J gave up 4 bases, with 14 bases separating them. CDR1 is SGHKS, CDR2 YYEKEE, per germline (reference sequence). The CDR3 region is CASSLGRLTTYNSPLHF. The CDR3 DNA follows: TGTGCCAGCAGCTTGGGCCGACTTACCACATATAATTCACCCCTCCACTTT.

The genes are TRBV7-9 and TRBJ1-2; TRBD1 aligns across 9 bases. The CDR3 consists of 15 residues. The germline CDR1 and CDR2 sequences are SEHNR and FQNEAQ (reference sequence). J lost 2 bases, V lost 5 bases, and 6 bases had no gene match. DNA for the CDR3: TGTGCCAGCAGCCTAGGGACAGGGACGAACTATGGCTACACCTTC. This gives the protein CASSLGTGTNYGYTF.

This clonotype was counted many times. The CDR3 region is CASSPTGGATNEKLFF. The CDR3 DNA reads TGTGCCAGCAGCCCGACCGGGGGAGCAACTAATGAAAAACTGTTTTTT. The V gene is TRBV12-3 or TRBV12-4, the J gene TRBJ1-4; possibly TRBD1 for D (5 bases). Trimming pared 6 bases from V and 0 bases from J, leaving 14 bases between. The CDR3 totals 16 residues.

This clonotype was detected a few times. J is TRBJ2-4 and V is TRBV20-1; 7 bases align to TRBD2. Germline-derived CDR1 and CDR2 are DFQATT and SNEGSKA (reference sequence). The CDR3 loop spans 11 amino acids. Here the CDR3 DNA reads TGCGCGGGAGCTGCCAAAAACATTCAGTACTTC. Translating gives CAGAAKNIQYF.

The table lists this clonotype with a few counts. The CDR3 sequence: CASSANVIQGAKNIQYF. DNA for the CDR3: TGTGCCAGCAGCGCTAACGTAATACAGGGGGCCAAAAACATTCAGTACTTC. V gene TRBV6-2 or TRBV6-3 combines with J gene TRBJ2-4, with TRBD1 matching 7 bases. This CDR3 spans 17 amino acids. In germline, CDR1 is MNHEY, CDR2 SVGEGT. V lost 6 bases and J lost 1; bases outside the gene matches: 12.

This chain uses TRBV12-3 or TRBV12-4 with TRBJ2-4; D is possibly TRBD2 (6 bases). With 3 bases removed from V and 6 bases from J, the gap between germline ends came to 12 bases. The CDR3 spans 14 residues. CDR3 nucleotides: TGTGCCAGCAGTTTGGCCCTAGCGAGAAACATTCAGTACTTC. It encodes CASSLALARNIQYF.

This clonotype was seen ten or more times. CDR3 nucleotide sequence: TGTGCCAGCAGCTTAGTGGGCGGAGGGTCCTATGGCTACACCTTC. Its protein product is CASSLVGGGSYGYTF. This chain uses TRBV7-9 with TRBJ1-2; no firm D call. This CDR3 comprises 15 residues. Germline V gives CDR1 SEHNR, CDR2 FQNEAQ (reference sequence). Between the trimmed V and J ends, which lost 1 base and 4 bases, there was a span of 13 bases.

This clonotype was counted only a few times. V and J are TRBV18 and TRBJ1-1; tentatively, D is TRBD1 (6 bases). V dropped 2 bases and J dropped 5 bases, with 12 bases sitting between them. This CDR3 contains 14 residues. Germline CDR1 reads KGHSH; CDR2 reads LQKENI. CDR3: CASSPEGGRTEAFF. The CDR3 DNA follows: TGTGCCAGCTCACCAGAAGGGGGAAGGACTGAAGCTTTCTTT.

This clonotype was seen a few times. V and J are TRBV10-1 and TRBJ2-3; 8 bases are shared with TRBD2. Germline lookup yields CDR1 WNHNN and CDR2 SYGVQD (reference sequence). The V gene end was trimmed by 6 bases and the J gene end by 4 bases; junction bases not matched to a gene: 6. The CDR3 loop spans 14 amino acids. CDR3 bases: TGCGCCAGCAGCGACCGGGGGGGCGCAGATACGCAGTATTTT. Protein: CASSDRGGADTQYF.

This clonotype appeared a few times. The V call is TRBV6-6, the J call TRBJ1-5; TRBD1 might be the D (6 bases). V dropped 0 bases and J dropped 7 bases, with 13 bases sitting between them. CDR1 is MNHNY and CDR2 is SVGAGI in the germline V gene (reference sequence). This CDR3 comprises 15 residues. CDR3 protein: CASSYSTGASQPQHF. As DNA, the CDR3 is TGTGCCAGCAGTTACTCGACGGGGGCTAGCCAGCCCCAGCATTTT.

The gene calls are TRBV7-9 and TRBJ2-7; D not resolved. CDR3 length equals 15 residues. CDR1 and CDR2 from the germline V gene are SEHNR and FQNEAQ (reference sequence). V dropped 6 bases and J dropped 3 bases, with 18 bases sitting between them. CDR3 residues: CASSSGTRSNYEQYF. The CDR3 DNA sequence: TGTGCCAGCAGTTCCGGTACCCGGTCTAACTACGAGCAGTACTTC. The variable domain in full, completed from reference TRBV7-9 and TRBJ2-7, reads DTGVSQNPRHKITKRGQNVTFRCDPISEHNRLYWYRQTLGQGPEFLTYFQNEAQLEKSRLLSDRFSAERPKGSFSTLEIQRTEQGDSAMYLCASSSGTRSNYEQYFGPGTRLTVT.

The V call is TRBV12-3 or TRBV12-4, the J call TRBJ2-5; no reliable D call. Trimming cost V 7 bases and J 3 bases, with 15 bases left between them. This CDR3 has 14 residues. The CDR3 DNA sequence: TGTGCCAGCAATTTGTATGCGGAAGAAGAGACCCAGTACTTC. As protein: CASNLYAEEETQYF.

This clonotype has only a few counts. The chain employs TRBV20-1 and TRBJ1-2; possibly TRBD1 for D (6 bases). Germline values: CDR1 DFQATT, CDR2 SNEGSKA (reference sequence). The CDR3 spans 15 residues. The V gene lost 5 bases and the J gene lost 7 bases, with 23 bases spanning the gap. CDR3 sequence (DNA): TGCAGTGCTCTATACAGGGAGGGGTGGTCTGGTGGCTACACCTTC. Its translation is CSALYREGWSGGYTF.

In this sample, this clonotype turned up a few times. The chain couples TRBV10-3 to TRBJ2-2; 8 bases are a match to TRBD1. Germline CDR1 is ENHRY and CDR2 is SYGVKD. This CDR3 has 15 residues. The junction had 4 bases not matched to a gene; V was cut back by 0 bases and J by 7 bases. CDR3 bases: TGTGCCATCAGTGAGTCTGTCGACAGGGGCGGGGAGCTGTTTTTT. Amino acid sequence: CAISESVDRGGELFF.

CDR3: CASRLAEGNEQFF. The CDR3 DNA sequence: TGTGCCAGCAGGCTAGCGGAAGGGAATGAGCAGTTCTTC. This chain uses TRBV7-9 with TRBJ2-1; 7 nucleotides agree with TRBD2. The CDR3 spans 13 residues. V lost 6 bases and J lost 7; bases outside the gene matches: 6. Germline assignment: CDR1 SEHNR and CDR2 FQNEAQ (reference sequence). The full variable domain, completed using reference TRBV7-9 and TRBJ2-1, is DTGVSQNPRHKITKRGQNVTFRCDPISEHNRLYWYRQTLGQGPEFLTYFQNEAQLEKSRLLSDRFSAERPKGSFSTLEIQRTEQGDSAMYLCASRLAEGNEQFFGPGTRLTVL.

This clonotype was observed at least ten times. This chain joins TRBV3-1 and TRBJ1-1; D is unresolved. V shed 3 bases and J shed 3 bases, with 26 bases lying between them. This CDR3 is 19 amino acids long. CDR1 is LGHDT and CDR2 is YNNKEL in the germline V gene (reference sequence). CDR3: CASSHPRTVIYSGDTEAFF. The CDR3 DNA reads TGTGCCAGCAGCCACCCCAGAACGGTAATTTATAGTGGGGACACTGAAGCTTTCTTT.

To note about this clonotype: A much larger clone differs by one base, so this may be a read error. The genes are TRBV5-1 and TRBJ2-1, with TRBD1 identical over 7 bases. The germline CDR1 and CDR2 sequences are SGHRS and YFSETQ. V dropped 4 bases and J dropped 4; count of bases not matched to a gene: 14. This CDR3 spans 17 amino acids. CDR3 sequence: CASSTTPTGMPYNEQFF. DNA of the CDR3: TGCGCCAGCAGCACGACACCGACAGGGATGCCATACAATGAGCAGTTCTTC.

The genes are TRBV4-1 and TRBJ1-6; 8 bases fit TRBD1. The CDR3 loop spans 16 amino acids. CDR1 MGHRA and CDR2 YSYEKL come from the germline V gene. The V and J ends lost 2 bases and 10 bases, in that order; junction bases with no gene match: 10. The DNA for the CDR3 is TGCGCCAGCAGCCAAACGGGATTGGCAGGGGGCTCACCCCTCCACTTT. Protein: CASSQTGLAGGSPLHF.

The V gene is TRBV29-1, the J gene TRBJ2-3; 8 positions match TRBD2. The ends lost 8 bases at V and 4 bases at J; junction bases unmatched: 14. The CDR3 is 15 amino acids. Germline-derived CDR1 and CDR2 are SQVTM and ANQGSEA. The DNA for the CDR3 is TGCAGCTCCATAGGTGTGGGAGCGGGGGCAGATACGCAGTATTTT. Translating it yields CSSIGVGAGADTQYF.

Of note for this clonotype: This likely comes from a read error, as the CDR3 has no conserved phenylalanine or tryptophan at its end. This chain links TRBV12-3 or TRBV12-4 with TRBJ2-1; the D gene could be TRBD1 or TRBD2 (5 bases each). CDR3 length: 13 amino acids. V was cut by 6 bases and J by 7 bases, with 13 bases left in between. In nucleotides, the CDR3 is TGTGCCAGCAGCCTTAGGGGCGGGAATGAGCAGTTCTCC. This translates into CASSLRGGNEQFS.

The chain couples TRBV7-9 to TRBJ2-1, with D possibly matching TRBD2 (5 bases). Germline CDR1 SEHNR, CDR2 FQNEAQ (reference sequence). This CDR3 is 16 amino acids long. V dropped 8 bases and J dropped 6 bases, with 23 bases sitting between them. The CDR3 region is CASLEAPGETANEQFF. The DNA for the CDR3 is TGTGCCAGCCTGGAAGCTCCCGGGGAAACTGCCAATGAGCAGTTCTTC.

This clonotype was recorded a few times. The chain has TRBV2 and TRBJ2-1, with 8 bases lining up with TRBD2. V gave up 10 bases and J gave up 7 bases; unmatched junction bases: 15. The CDR3 is made up of 15 amino acids. Germline-derived CDR1 and CDR2 are SNHLY and FYNNEI. The CDR3 DNA follows: TGTGCCACCGGGGGGGCAGGGAAGGTAACGAATGAGCAGTTCTTC. It specifies CATGGAGKVTNEQFF.

V usage is TRBV5-6 and J usage is TRBJ2-3; D possibly corresponds to TRBD1 (6 bases). This CDR3 contains 15 residues. Per the germline V gene, CDR1 is SGHDT and CDR2 is YYEEEE. Trimming pared 4 bases from V and 2 bases from J, leaving 14 bases between. The CDR3 protein is CASSTEQGITDTQYF. The CDR3, as DNA: TGTGCCAGCAGCACCGAACAGGGAATCACAGATACGCAGTATTTT.

This sequence joins TRBV9 and TRBJ2-3, with a tentative D call TRBD2 (7 bases). The germline gives CDR1 SGDLS, CDR2 YYNGEE. The CDR3 is 18 amino acids. Trimming took off 3 bases at V and 6 bases at J, with 26 bases between the two ends. CDR3 residues: CASSERGGFGPVMDTQYF. The DNA of the CDR3 is TGTGCCAGCAGCGAGAGGGGGGGTTTTGGGCCGGTGATGGATACGCAGTATTTT.